This T cell receptor beta chain was retrieved from a study of Graves' ophthalmopathy and Graves' hyperthyroidism (dated by TCRdb to 2016 to 2019). With regard to the full study: Peripheral blood was collected at initial diagnosis, prior to any treatment. The study used TCR beta repertoire signatures to distinguish Graves' ophthalmopathy from Graves' hyperthyroidism and to predict progression to ophthalmopathy. In total, 135 blood samples were TCR-sequenced: roughly 45 ophthalmopathy, some 75 hyperthyroidism and approximately 17 hyperthyroidism-to-ophthalmopathy patients. A discovery set of 100 patients (43 ophthalmopathy, fewer than 60 stable hyperthyroidism) was enrolled to explore V-J signatures distinguishing ophthalmopathy from hyperthyroidism. An independent validation cohort comprised under 20 hyperthyroidism patients and over 15 patients who later progressed from hyperthyroidism to ophthalmopathy. In a handful of hyperthyroidism patients, the T-cell repertoire of thyroid tissue was compared with the T-cell repertoire of blood. After sampling, hyperthyroidism patients received methimazole starting at 30 mg daily, and ophthalmopathy patients received high-dose intravenous methylprednisolone. For training and testing, the 100 or so patients in the discovery cohort were randomly divided in a 7:3 ratio. Study-wide conclusions, independent of this receptor: The 13-signature model separated ophthalmopathy from stable hyperthyroidism with approximately 90% sensitivity and approximately 83% specificity in cross-validation, and 80%/75% in the test set. Most of the expanded thyroid clonotypes with a frequency above 0.001 were also detected in blood, and it was suggested that the thyroid immune response may be reflected by blood repertoires. No statistical method was used to set the sample size in advance, and the investigators knew which group each participant was assigned to. In validation, the model predicted ophthalmopathy progression with 55% to 71% sensitivity and less than 80% specificity; 12 predicted patients were CT-confirmed with GO in a median of approximately 6.2 months.

Hyperthyroidism was considered stable if no progression to ophthalmopathy occurred within 18 months of follow-up. Hyperthyroidism patients were newly diagnosed, were aged 18 to 65 years, and had a disease duration under 2 months. Patients with other autoimmune diseases, uncontrolled infections, pregnancy or lactation were excluded from the study. Clinical symptoms, serum thyroxine, TRAb, thyroid ultrasound and orbital computed tomography were used for diagnosis. Ficoll-Paque density gradient centrifugation was used to isolate PBMCs from 9.5 to 10 ml of fresh peripheral blood. Total RNA was extracted using Trizol reagent, and RNA quality was checked on an Agilent 2100 Bioanalyzer. To note about this clonotype: Its cognate antigen has yet to be identified. Per-nucleotide qualities are absent, and no much larger clonotype sits a single base away.

The CDR3 holds 14 amino acids from the cysteine to the phenylalanine. The kept DNA is CDR3 alone, 42 bases in frame from the first base. Trimming removed 2 bases from V and 0 bases from J, leaving 8 bases between the germline ends. CDR1 and CDR2 (SGHDT, YYEEEE) derive from the germline V gene. For repertoire sequencing, TCR beta CDR3 regions were amplified from RNA transcripts. HTBI primers and the Qiagen OneStep RT-PCR kit were used in a first-round RT-PCR, which was followed by a second-round multiplex PCR, size selection and purification. Libraries were sequenced on an Illumina HiSeq2000 using paired-end 100 bp reads. From the authors' description of their analysis: Reads were processed with SOAPnuke, discarding reads with adapters, uncalled bases, mean Phred below 15, or no exact constant-primer or identifier match. COPE v1.2.5 was used to merge the high-quality paired reads. Clonotypes were defined as unique nucleotide sequences and were aligned to IMGT TRB V, D and J references using MiTCR v1.1. Analysis was restricted to V-J combinations with a frequency above 0.0001, which covered 98% to 99.2% of repertoires. A TCR clonal expansion and chaos score per V-J combination was defined as the ratio of F50 clonal expansion to chaos observed in the TCRdist matrix. Welch's t-statistics and random forest were used to reduce the features to about a dozen V-J combinations, which were then used as input to a naive Bayes classifier. The Morisita-Horn index was used to measure how similar the thyroid and blood repertoires were. Clones were called with MiXCR by TCRdb after fastp trimmed the public reads at Q25, and only in-frame beta chains were retained. Each entry merges the rows of one CDR3 protein and shows their most common DNA and genes. These V and J calls originate from TCRdb's pipeline instead of the authors' own analysis. Recorded for this sample are 350,000 to 400,000 distinct CDR3 sequences; approximately 15% of them occurred a single time. 5.5% to 7% of the sample lies in the top ten.

Recombination joined TRBV5-6 with TRBJ1-1; confidence is insufficient to name the D gene. Sequenced material: peripheral blood. This clonotype was sampled from a woman younger than 35 with stable Graves' hyperthyroidism. Donor details come from another sample of the same person, matched by shared clones. The CDR3 protein sequence reads: CASSLWAMNTEAFF. The nucleotide sequence reads TGTGCCAGCAGCTTATGGGCCATGAACACTGAAGCTTTCTTT.